These 4 T cell receptor beta chains originate from one sample sequenced in a study of cytomegalovirus exposure and HLA in healthy donors. It was with 60 Vbeta and 13 Jbeta primers that the PCR ran. TCRdb's copy holds only in-frame clones and misses some; the assay was immunoSEQ multiplex PCR. The repertoire shows around 75,000 clones; the top ten hold roughly an eighth. What was sequenced was PBMCs. The receptors shown here come from a man aged 45-65 years in good health and CMV-seropositive.

The chain employs TRBV7-8 and TRBJ1-1; 8 bases fit TRBD1. Germline V CDR1 and CDR2: SGHVS, FQNEAQ. The CDR3 length is 15 residues. V shed 5 bases and J 4 bases; nucleotides not matched to a gene: 9. The chain's CDR3 is CASSLTSTGGTEAFF. The CDR3 DNA is TGTGCCAGCAGCCTCACGTCAACAGGGGGCACTGAAGCTTTCTTT.

The gene calls are TRBV4-1 and TRBJ2-3, with D tentatively TRBD2 (6 bases). The V gene lost 1 base and the J gene lost 2 bases, with 13 bases spanning the gap. Germline CDR1 is MGHRA and CDR2 is YSYEKL. The CDR3 has 16 amino acids. CDR3 region: CASSQGTTTLTDTQYF. The CDR3 region has the DNA TGCGCCAGCAGCCAAGGGACTACAACCCTCACAGATACGCAGTATTTT.

This sequence joins TRBV6-6 and TRBJ2-5; the match to TRBD2 covers 11 bases. The CDR3 sequence is 16 residues long. The junction had 3 bases not matched to a gene; V was cut back by 2 bases and J by 1 base. The germline gives CDR1 MNHNY, CDR2 SVGAGI (reference sequence). The CDR3 DNA reads as TGTGCCAGCAGTTACGGGACTAGCGGTATCCAAGAGACCCAGTACTTC. It is translated as CASSYGTSGIQETQYF.

The chain carries TRBV18 and TRBJ1-3; TRBD1 matches 9 bases. V lost 3 bases and J lost 0; bases outside the gene matches: 6. Germline CDR1 reads KGHSH; CDR2 reads LQKENI. This CDR3 comprises 17 residues. CDR3 nucleotide sequence: TGTGCCAGCTCACCGGGACAGGGAGTACCCTCTGGAAACACCATATATTTT. Translating it yields CASSPGQGVPSGNTIYF.